The table lists the clone carrying this TCR beta chain with many counts. Its specificity is not known. The data are from a study of identical twins. Overall study results and limits: Sequences that were out-of-frame, alpha and twin-shared displayed an excess of low generation probability.

TCRdb recomputed calls from the 5' RACE reads with MiXCR, one row per CDR3 protein. The sample has about 690,000 distinct CDR3 sequences, 20% to 25% seen once. The data were also submitted as part of a second study, on T cells expressing NK-cell markers. That publication notes: Each of over 5 donors carried dominant NKG2C+ clonotypes accounting for roughly 1.0-7.0% of CD8+ T cells.

The material sequenced was PBMCs. This TCR derives from a woman in her late teens or twenties in good health.

DNA for the CDR3: TGCGCCAGCAGTGCCCTCCGCGGGCGGGGGTTCGAGCAGTACTTC. This translates into CASSALRGRGFEQYF. The chain joins TRBV10-2 to TRBJ2-7, with 7 bases matching TRBD2. Germline V gene sequence: CDR1 WSHSY, CDR2 SAAADI. The CDR3 is 15 amino acids. Losses at the gene ends were 4 bases for V and 6 bases for J; bases not matched to a gene: 12.